A selection of T cell receptor beta chains follows, all from one sample in a study of OX40 agonist ivuxolimab in advanced cancers. Assay: immunoSEQ multiplex PCR; the TCRdb copy retains only in-frame clones and omits some. This sample has about 12,000 clones; around 74% occur once, and the top ten carry less than 30%. Source: CD4+ or CD8+ T cells sorted from blood, taken in a trial of the OX40 agonist ivuxolimab. The receptors stem from an adult with an advanced solid tumor such as melanoma, head and neck, liver or kidney cancer. Each CDR3 is given with its conserved first and last residue. Each record gives: clone size, D gene, V gene, J gene, CDR3 DNA, CDR3 protein. A D gene is named only where the DNA matches it firmly. Only some rows state a clone size, as once, few, many or a class for expanded clones.

size: .; D: .; V: TRBV2; J: TRBJ1-1; DNA: TGTGCCAGCAGTGTAACTTTAGAAGCTTTCTTT; CDR3: CASSVTLEAFF
size: .; D: .; V: TRBV5-4; J: TRBJ1-2; DNA: TGTGCCAGCAGCTTGGCCGAGGTGGTAGGCTATGGCTACACCTTC; CDR3: CASSLAEVVGYGYTF
size: .; D: .; V: TRBV19; J: TRBJ1-5; DNA: TGTGCCAGTAGTATAGATACAGGGTTTGGGCAGCCCCAGCATTTT; CDR3: CASSIDTGFGQPQHF
size: .; D: .; V: TRBV14; J: TRBJ1-4; DNA: TGTGCCAGCAGCCAAGCGGGGGGCTATGAAAAACTGTTTTTT; CDR3: CASSQAGGYEKLFF
size: .; D: TRBD2; V: TRBV13; J: TRBJ2-1; DNA: TGTGCCAGCAGCTTCTTAACGGATTCGAGCGGGAGGGCGGGCGAGCAGTTCTTC; CDR3: CASSFLTDSSGRAGEQFF
size: .; D: .; V: TRBV7-8; J: TRBJ2-1; DNA: TGTGCCAGCAGCTATTATGGAGTGGGCCGGGGCAATGAGCAGTTCTTC; CDR3: CASSYYGVGRGNEQFF
size: .; D: .; V: TRBV11-2; J: TRBJ1-5; DNA: TGTGCCAGCAGCTTAGAAGGCCAGGGCCCACAGCATTTT; CDR3: CASSLEGQGPQHF
size: .; D: TRBD2; V: TRBV13; J: TRBJ2-1; DNA: TGTGCCAGCAGCTTAGGAGCGGGAGAAGGCAATGAGCAGTTCTTC; CDR3: CASSLGAGEGNEQFF
size: .; D: TRBD1; V: TRBV27; J: TRBJ1-1; DNA: TGTGCCAGCGGCCCAGCAGGGGGTCCTCAAGGTGAAGCTTTCTTT; CDR3: CASGPAGGPQGEAFF
size: .; D: .; V: TRBV15; J: TRBJ1-5; DNA: TGTGCCACCAGCAAGGCCTCTAATACAGGGTCGGGCAATCAGCCCCAGCATTTT; CDR3: CATSKASNTGSGNQPQHF
size: .; D: .; V: TRBV9; J: TRBJ2-1; DNA: TGTGCCAGCAGCGTAGAACAAAGCTCCTACAATGAGCAGTTCTTC; CDR3: CASSVEQSSYNEQFF
size: .; D: TRBD1; V: TRBV9; J: TRBJ2-3; DNA: TGTGCCAGCAGCGTAGGGGGACAGGAGACAGATACGCAGTATTTT; CDR3: CASSVGGQETDTQYF
size: .; D: TRBD2; V: TRBV7-9; J: TRBJ2-1; DNA: TGTGCCAGCAGTAAACCGGGACTAGCGGGAGGGTTTGAGCAGTTCTTC; CDR3: CASSKPGLAGGFEQFF
size: once; D: .; V: TRBV13; J: TRBJ2-3; DNA: TGTGCCAGCAGCTTAGTGACGGGGATGGATACGCAGTATTTT; CDR3: CASSLVTGMDTQYF
size: .; D: .; V: TRBV7-8; J: TRBJ1-1; DNA: TGTGCCAGCAGCTTAGGGGGTTCCACTGAAGCTTTCTTT; CDR3: CASSLGGSTEAFF
size: .; D: TRBD1; V: TRBV27; J: TRBJ1-5; DNA: TGTGCCAGCAGATTACAGGGGGCAGAGCAGCCCCAGCATTTT; CDR3: CASRLQGAEQPQHF
size: .; D: .; V: TRBV19; J: TRBJ1-5; DNA: TGTGCCAGTAGTAGGTCACGAGATAGCAATCAGCCCCAGCATTTT; CDR3: CASSRSRDSNQPQHF
size: .; D: TRBD2; V: TRBV28; J: TRBJ2-1; DNA: TGTGCCAGCAGTCTTCAGCGGGAGGGCTACAATGAGCAGTTCTTC; CDR3: CASSLQREGYNEQFF
size: .; D: TRBD2; V: TRBV7-9; J: TRBJ2-3; DNA: TGTGCCAGCAGTCCTAGCGGGAGCACAGATACGCAGTATTTT; CDR3: CASSPSGSTDTQYF
size: few; D: .; V: TRBV27; J: TRBJ2-7; DNA: TGTGCCAGCAAGGGGGGCACCTACGAGCAGTACTTC; CDR3: CASKGGTYEQYF
size: .; D: .; V: TRBV30; J: TRBJ1-1; DNA: TGTGCCTGGAGTGTGGGGTCGACTGAAGCTTTCTTT; CDR3: CAWSVGSTEAFF
size: .; D: TRBD2; V: TRBV7-2; J: TRBJ2-3; DNA: TGTGCCAGCAGCGAGGAGGTACTAGCGGGAGTAGGAGATACGCAGTATTTT; CDR3: CASSEEVLAGVGDTQYF
size: .; D: .; V: TRBV2; J: TRBJ1-1; DNA: TGTGCCAGCAGTGAGGGCGTTTCGACTGAAGCTTTCTTT; CDR3: CASSEGVSTEAFF
size: .; D: TRBD2; V: TRBV27; J: TRBJ2-5; DNA: TGTGCCAGCAGATTAGCGGGCCGCCAAGAGACCCAGTACTTC; CDR3: CASRLAGRQETQYF
size: once; D: TRBD2; V: TRBV27; J: TRBJ2-1; DNA: TGTGCCAGCAGGTCCGGCGGGACTAGGGGCTACAATGAGCAGTTCTTC; CDR3: CASRSGGTRGYNEQFF
size: .; D: TRBD1; V: TRBV30; J: TRBJ2-3; DNA: TGTGCCTGCACTACTACGGGACAGGATACGCAGTATTTT; CDR3: CACTTTGQDTQYF
size: .; D: TRBD2; V: TRBV19; J: TRBJ2-7; DNA: TGTGCCAGTAGTATAATCGGGACTAGTAGCTACGAGCAGTACTTC; CDR3: CASSIIGTSSYEQYF
size: .; D: TRBD2; V: TRBV28; J: TRBJ2-7; DNA: TGTGCCAGCAGACAGACTAGCGGGAGAGGATACGAGCAGTACTTC; CDR3: CASRQTSGRGYEQYF
size: .; D: .; V: TRBV30; J: TRBJ2-7; DNA: TGTGCCTGGAGTGATTGGGCAGGGTCCTACGAGCAGTACTTC; CDR3: CAWSDWAGSYEQYF
size: .; D: .; V: TRBV27; J: TRBJ1-1; DNA: TGTGCCAGCAGTTTGGGGGTTAGGGCTGAAGCTTTCTTT; CDR3: CASSLGVRAEAFF
size: .; D: .; V: TRBV29-1; J: TRBJ1-3; DNA: TGCAGCGTTGAAGTGGGACAAGGCGGAAACACCATATATTTT; CDR3: CSVEVGQGGNTIYF
size: .; D: TRBD2; V: TRBV11-2; J: TRBJ2-1; DNA: TGTGCCAGCAGCCTCCTAGCGGGAGGAAGGGGCGAGCAGTTCTTC; CDR3: CASSLLAGGRGEQFF
size: .; D: TRBD1; V: TRBV9; J: TRBJ2-4; DNA: TGTGCCAGCAGCTCGGGACAGGGAAGCGCCAAAAACATTCAGTACTTC; CDR3: CASSSGQGSAKNIQYF
size: .; D: TRBD2; V: TRBV7-6; J: TRBJ2-3; DNA: TGTGCCAGCAGCCCAGGGACTAGCGGGAGTCTAGATACGCAGTATTTT; CDR3: CASSPGTSGSLDTQYF
size: .; D: .; V: TRBV7-3; J: TRBJ1-2; DNA: TGTGCCAGCAGCCTGGACGGGTATGGCTACACCTTC; CDR3: CASSLDGYGYTF
size: .; D: .; V: TRBV6-7; J: TRBJ2-7; DNA: TGTGCCAGCAGTTACTCGTTAAGCTACGAGCAGTACTTC; CDR3: CASSYSLSYEQYF
size: .; D: TRBD1; V: TRBV28; J: TRBJ1-4; DNA: TGTGCCAGCAGTTTATTGACAGGGGGCCCTGAAAAACTGTTTTTT; CDR3: CASSLLTGGPEKLFF
size: .; D: TRBD1; V: TRBV11-2; J: TRBJ2-7; DNA: TGTGCCAGCAGCTTATTCCGGGACAGGGGGCTTTACGAGCAGTACTTC; CDR3: CASSLFRDRGLYEQYF
size: .; D: .; V: TRBV15; J: TRBJ2-7; DNA: TGTGCCACCAGCAAAGGGGCGGACGAGCAGTACTTC; CDR3: CATSKGADEQYF
size: .; D: TRBD2; V: TRBV5-6; J: TRBJ2-3; DNA: TGTGCCAGCAGCTTGTGGTTAGCGGGAACTAACACAGATACGCAGTATTTT; CDR3: CASSLWLAGTNTDTQYF
size: once; D: .; V: TRBV2; J: TRBJ1-5; DNA: TGTGCCAGCAGTGTAAATGAGCCTCAGCCCCAGCATTTT; CDR3: CASSVNEPQPQHF
size: .; D: TRBD2; V: TRBV7-9; J: TRBJ2-3; DNA: TGTGCCAGCAGCCAAGACGGTAGCGGGTCCCAAACCACAGATACGCAGTATTTT; CDR3: CASSQDGSGSQTTDTQYF
size: few; D: TRBD2; V: TRBV14; J: TRBJ2-1; DNA: TGTGCCAGCAGCCAAGGGGTACGCGGGAGAGTCGTACATGAGCAGTTCTTC; CDR3: CASSQGVRGRVVHEQFF
size: once; D: .; V: TRBV7-9; J: TRBJ2-1; DNA: TGTGCCAGCAGCTTACCCAAGGGACCAACGGATGAGCAGTTCTTC; CDR3: CASSLPKGPTDEQFF
size: medium-sized; D: .; V: TRBV28; J: TRBJ1-2; DNA: TGTGCCAGCAGTCTCGAGACGGCTGGCTACACCTTC; CDR3: CASSLETAGYTF
size: few; D: .; V: TRBV7-9; J: TRBJ2-2; DNA: TGTGCCAGCACCTTTCCTGGGGGGCGGGAGAGCTCCGGGGAGCTGTTTTTT; CDR3: CASTFPGGRESSGELFF
size: .; D: TRBD1; V: TRBV30; J: TRBJ2-1; DNA: TGTGCCTGGAGTGATCGGCTGACAGGGGCAACCCATGAGCAGTTCTTC; CDR3: CAWSDRLTGATHEQFF
size: .; D: TRBD1; V: TRBV14; J: TRBJ2-2; DNA: TGTGCCAGCAGCCGGACAGGGGGCCCCACCGGGGAGCTGTTTTTT; CDR3: CASSRTGGPTGELFF
size: .; D: .; V: TRBV13; J: TRBJ1-2; DNA: TGTGCCAGCAGCGTAGCCCAGGGCCCCTATGGCTACACCTTC; CDR3: CASSVAQGPYGYTF
size: .; D: .; V: TRBV18; J: TRBJ2-7; DNA: TGTGCCAGCTCACTCTGGGACGGCTACGAGCAGTACTTC; CDR3: CASSLWDGYEQYF
size: .; D: .; V: TRBV10-3; J: TRBJ2-5; DNA: TGTGCCATCAGTGAAGAAGAGACCCAGTACTTC; CDR3: CAISEEETQYF
size: .; D: .; V: TRBV27; J: TRBJ1-4; DNA: TGTGCCAGCAGCCTGAGACTCGGGGGTTCGGAAAAACTGTTTTTT; CDR3: CASSLRLGGSEKLFF